This TCR beta chain appears in the sequencing data of a study of tumor-infiltrating lymphocytes in primary liver carcinoma (dated by TCRdb to about 2017). Regarding the study in general: The five patients, three men and two women aged 30 to 69 years, had hepatocellular carcinoma (four) or combined HCC and intrahepatic cholangiocarcinoma (one). The five patients had tumors of stage T1-T3 N0M0, with maximum diameters ranging from 4.2 to 10 cm. Each sample produced about 3.5 to 7.13 million productive TCRbeta reads, and read depth showed no significant difference between tissue types. The study combined TCRbeta repertoire sequencing, expression microarrays and whole-exome sequencing across five regions of each liver tumor, with adjacent normal tissue and blood. A total of 35 specimens from 5 patients underwent TCRbeta repertoire sequencing, comprising around 25 tumor regions, 5 adjacent noncancerous liver tissues and 5 peripheral blood samples. Repertoires from technical replicates were highly reproducible, with mean shared-clone rates roughly 0.89 and correlation coefficients above 0.95. General study outcomes and caveats: Consistent with antigen-driven expansion, pairs of tumor regions showed higher repertoire overlap (mean around 35%) than either tumor-adjacent pairs (approximately 17%) or tumor-blood pairs (around 15%). Compared with blood, tumors had a significantly larger share of the repertoire taken up by the top 250 clones (p = 0.039). Only a few patients were included in the study, and the authors note that the findings should be validated in a larger study. Since the samples were bulk and unsorted, there was no way to compare CD4+ and CD8+ T cell repertoires. Because only the TCR beta chain was sequenced and unpaired alpha chains were not captured, true repertoire diversity is likely underestimated.

Starting from about 500 ng total RNA, TCRbeta-specific cDNA was produced by reverse transcription with a constant-region primer and ProtoScript II reverse transcriptase. TCRbeta libraries were built with three nested multiplex PCR rounds, a slightly modified ARM-PCR procedure. Sample barcodes and Illumina adapters were attached in a final 25-cycle PCR using Deep VentR polymerase. Amplicons of 200-500 bp were gel-purified with a QIAquick gel extraction kit before sequencing. An Illumina HiSeq 2500 was used to sequence the TCRbeta amplicons with 250-bp paired-end reads. In the paper's pipeline: Quality trimming of reads was performed with Trimmomatic v0.33, and paired reads were merged with FLASH v1.2.11 so that full CDR3 sequences could be recovered. V, D and J germline segments were assigned to the rearranged TCRbeta sequences using MiGEC v1.2.1b. VDJtools v1.0.0 computed clonotype statistics and Shannon-Wiener diversity indices. To cut down on sampling bias, every analysis after diversity analysis relied on just the 250 most abundant clonotypes from each sample. The raw public reads went through TCRdb reprocessing: fastp at Q25, MiXCR clone calling, in-frame beta chains kept. Duplicate CDR3 protein sequences are folded into a single record with the most common DNA and genes. TCRdb's processing, not the study's, gives the V and J calls here. The sample records 90,000 to 150,000 distinct CDR3 sequences, around two thirds of which are singletons. Of the sample, over 6.5% falls within the top ten clones.

Note on this clonotype: What antigen it recognizes has not been identified. Since a much larger clone is just one base distant, this may be a read error. The CDR3 ends on some other residue instead of the conserved phenylalanine or tryptophan, so this is likely a read error.

Without any cell sorting, total RNA and DNA were co-extracted from approximately 20-30 mg of bulk tissue using the AllPrep DNA/RNA mini kit. Between November 2015 and March 2016, a few patients in China with histopathologically diagnosed primary liver carcinoma had their tumors surgically resected. Chronic HBV infection was present in the patients, and the patients were treatment-naive at sampling. Fresh tumor and adjacent tissue pieces were bisected; one half was stored in RNAlater at -80°C, the other sent for histology. The sequenced sample was tumor-adjacent normal liver tissue. The origin of this receptor is a woman aged 60-75 years with primary liver carcinoma and hepatitis B virus infection.

The bases read TGTGCCAGCAGCTCGGGACTAGCGGGAGGGACAGATACGCAGTATCTT. The translation is CASSSGLAGGTDTQYL. This chain joins TRBV7-9 to TRBJ2-3, and 16 bases in between align with TRBD2. At the junction V is shortened by 4 bases and J by 3 bases; bases outside the gene matches: 1. The CDR3 sequence runs 16 residues, both termini included. CDR3 DNA is the only sequence kept; it has 48 bases, read in frame from the first base. CDR1 and CDR2 were assigned from the germline V gene (reference sequence) as SEHNR and FQNEAQ.